The text below deals with one T cell receptor beta chain. Its antigen target is currently unknown. The record has no base qualities; no much larger clone is one base away. This sample is drawn from a study of T cell repertoires in cytomegalovirus infection (dated by TCRdb to about 2019). Background for the entire study: Because public TCR beta signatures pointed to carriage of CMV infection together with the matching HLA type, the HLA type of each donor mattered for the analysis. Overall study outcomes, separate from this receptor: The ex vivo response was dominated by HLA-C-restricted CMV-specific TCR beta clonotypes, and the single most frequent clonotype in two of eight donors was supplied by these HLA-C-restricted clonotypes. In both this cohort and an independent cohort of several hundred donors, the cumulative frequency of public TCR beta family members distinguished carriers of CMV infection plus the relevant HLA type.

Sequencing took place on an Illumina HiSeq 1500. Clones were called with MiXCR by TCRdb after fastp trimmed the public reads at Q25, and only in-frame beta chains were retained. Rows are unified per CDR3 protein, each entry keeping the most common DNA and genes. The sample data list about 740,000 distinct CDR3 sequences, and less than 40% of these were observed just once. The top ten hold about 2.8% of the sample. The sequencing sample was made of PBMCs. This receptor was obtained from a human donor in good health (CMV status not recorded). Some clones in this sample may be carry-over from other donors' samples.

The CDR3 region has the sequence CASSLVSGNNEQYF. The DNA sequence is given as TGTGCCAGCAGCTTAGTCTCAGGGAACAACGAGCAGTACTTC. Recombination joined TRBV7-9 with TRBJ2-7; TRBD1 is perhaps the D gene, given 5 matching bases. V gives up 1 base and J gives up 5 bases, and the segment between their germline ends measures 12 bases. The germline V gene (reference sequence) sets CDR1 to SEHNR and CDR2 to FQNEAQ. Inclusive of the bounding cysteine and phenylalanine, the CDR3 is 14 residues long. The read is trimmed to its CDR3 DNA, 42 bases read in frame from base 1.